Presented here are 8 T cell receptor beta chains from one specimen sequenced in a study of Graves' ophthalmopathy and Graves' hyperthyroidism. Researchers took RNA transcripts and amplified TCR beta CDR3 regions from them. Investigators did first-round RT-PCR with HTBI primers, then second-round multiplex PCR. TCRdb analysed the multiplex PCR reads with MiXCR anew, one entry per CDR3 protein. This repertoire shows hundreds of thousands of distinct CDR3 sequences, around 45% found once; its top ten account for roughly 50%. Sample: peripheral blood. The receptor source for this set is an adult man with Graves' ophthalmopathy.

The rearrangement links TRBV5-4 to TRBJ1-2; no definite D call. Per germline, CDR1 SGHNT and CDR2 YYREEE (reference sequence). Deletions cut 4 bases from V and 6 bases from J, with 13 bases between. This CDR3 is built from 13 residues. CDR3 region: CASSLRQIHGYTF. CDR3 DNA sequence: TGTGCCAGCAGCCTAAGGCAAATTCATGGCTACACCTTC.

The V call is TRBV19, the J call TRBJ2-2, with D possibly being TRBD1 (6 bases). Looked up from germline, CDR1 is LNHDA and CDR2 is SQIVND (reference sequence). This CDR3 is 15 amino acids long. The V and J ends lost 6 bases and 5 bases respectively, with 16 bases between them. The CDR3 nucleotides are TGTGCCAGTAGGAATTACAGGGACGGGACCGGGGAGCTGTTTTTT. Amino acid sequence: CASRNYRDGTGELFF.

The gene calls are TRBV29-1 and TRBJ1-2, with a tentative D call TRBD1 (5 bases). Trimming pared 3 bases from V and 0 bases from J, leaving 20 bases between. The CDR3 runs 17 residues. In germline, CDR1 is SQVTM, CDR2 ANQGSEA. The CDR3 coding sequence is TGCAGCGTTGACCGACGGGGCAGAAAGAAACCTAACTATGGCTACACCTTC. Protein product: CSVDRRGRKKPNYGYTF.

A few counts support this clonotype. As DNA, the CDR3 is TGTGCCAGCAGCCGGGACAGCGGGGGGGAGCTGTTTTTT. Residues: CASSRDSGGELFF. The chain combines TRBV7-8 with TRBJ2-2; D is possibly TRBD1 (7 bases). V lost 5 bases and J 8 bases, leaving 12 bases between the germline ends. CDR1 and CDR2 from the germline V gene are SGHVS and FQNEAQ. The CDR3 is 13 amino acids.

DNA of the CDR3: TGTGCCAGCAAAACCGGCCGCTCCAGCACCGGGGAGCTGTTTTTT. This codes for CASKTGRSSTGELFF. This rearrangement joins TRBV2 to TRBJ2-2; unclear D gene. Germline lookup yields CDR1 SNHLY and CDR2 FYNNEI. The CDR3 covers 15 residues. The V end was cut by 7 bases, the J end by 4 bases, with 16 bases between.

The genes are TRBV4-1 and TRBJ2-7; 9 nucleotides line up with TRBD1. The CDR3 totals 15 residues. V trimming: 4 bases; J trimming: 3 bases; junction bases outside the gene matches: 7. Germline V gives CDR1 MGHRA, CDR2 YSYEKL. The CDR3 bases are TGCGCCAGCAGCCGGGGACAGGGAGGGATCTACGAGCAGTACTTC. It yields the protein CASSRGQGGIYEQYF.

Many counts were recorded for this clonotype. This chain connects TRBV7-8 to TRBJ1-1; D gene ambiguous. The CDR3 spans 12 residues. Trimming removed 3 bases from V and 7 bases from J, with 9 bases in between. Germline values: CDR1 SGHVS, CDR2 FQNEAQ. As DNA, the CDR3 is TGTGCCAGCAGCTTCGGACGGGGTGAAGCTTTCTTT. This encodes CASSFGRGEAFF.

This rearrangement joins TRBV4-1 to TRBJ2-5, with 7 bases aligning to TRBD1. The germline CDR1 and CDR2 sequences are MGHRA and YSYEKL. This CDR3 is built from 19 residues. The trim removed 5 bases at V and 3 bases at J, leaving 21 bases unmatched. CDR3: CASSSVTKGGRPPKETQYF. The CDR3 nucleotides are TGCGCCAGCAGCTCGGTGACGAAAGGGGGCAGACCACCCAAAGAGACCCAGTACTTC.